This TCR beta chain appears in the sequencing data of a study of shared clonotypes between healthy human individuals. Broader study findings: With several donors compared, 4% to 5.5% of naive CD4 clonotypes were shared.

Concerning this clone itself: The antigen is unknown.

Sequenced by immunoSEQ multiplex PCR; TCRdb stores in-frame clones only, minus some. The sample holds about 2.4 million clones, approximately 93% seen once. Germline assignment: CDR1 SGHRS and CDR2 YFSETQ. This CDR3 has 16 residues. J lost 5 bases, V lost 6 bases, and 8 bases had no gene match. This sequence originates from a man aged 18 to 30 in good health. Some clones in this sample may be carry-over from other donors' samples. Sample: naive CD4+ T cells from PBMCs. Specified subset: CD45RA+ positively selected. The rearrangement joins TRBV5-1 to TRBJ2-2, with 12 bases identical to TRBD1. CDR3 protein: CASNLGQGAPTGELFF. The CDR3 bases are TGCGCCAGCAACCTGGGACAGGGGGCGCCTACCGGGGAGCTGTTTTTT.